The present T cell receptor beta chain was sequenced within a study of blood T cell repertoires in COVID-19. Study-level information: Acute and convalescent COVID-19 specimens originated in the United States, Italy and Spain. The analysed material was cDNA or gDNA that came from T cells, B-cell-depleted T cells, or PBMCs.

Per the original data handling: Scientists estimated how many nucleated cells there were by amplifying reference gene primers. Profiled with immunoSEQ multiplex PCR; TCRdb holds only in-frame clones, not every one. V and J calls and clone size come straight from that table; D and trimming were deduced from the DNA. The repertoire consists of some 67,000 clones, with roughly nine tenths occurring once and the leading ten covering under 6.5%. Trimming cost V 6 bases and J 5 bases; bases outside gene matches: 9. This CDR3 comprises 14 residues. Germline-derived CDR1 and CDR2 are MGHDK and SYGVNS. The specimen sequenced was peripheral blood. This sequence joins TRBV25-1 and TRBJ1-1; TRBD1 agrees at 7 bases. The origin of this receptor is a woman in her late teens or twenties with acute or convalescent COVID-19. CDR3 protein: CASRPGQTRTEAFF. CDR3 DNA: TGTGCCAGCAGACCGGGACAGACTAGGACTGAAGCTTTCTTT.